This entry is about one T cell receptor (beta chain). This sample was taken from a study of blood T cell repertoires in COVID-19. Study context: Acute and convalescent COVID-19 specimens originated in the United States, Italy and Spain.

Trimming took 3 bases from V and 6 from J, leaving 15 bases between them. Germline-derived CDR1 and CDR2 are MDHEN and SYDVKM. This CDR3 is 16 amino acids long. As originally analysed: Reference gene primer amplification yielded estimated nucleated cell counts. Libraries were prepared by immunoSEQ multiplex PCR; TCRdb keeps only in-frame clonotypes and omits some of them. V and J calls plus clone size are reproduced from that table; the DNA served to infer D and trimming. This repertoire shows around 160,000 clones, 80% to 90% found once; its top ten account for approximately 10%. The receptor's source is a human donor in a cohort sampled during active COVID-19. Sequenced sample: peripheral blood. The chain has TRBV28 and TRBJ1-6; unclear D gene. CDR3 sequence: CASSLEPPVGNSPLHF. The DNA of the CDR3 is TGTGCCAGCAGTTTGGAGCCCCCGGTGGGTAATTCACCCCTCCACTTT.